This T cell receptor beta chain was captured in a study of blood T cell repertoires in COVID-19. Clones were sequenced by immunoSEQ multiplex PCR, and TCRdb holds only the in-frame ones, with some missing. In the table there are 100,000 to 150,000 clones, around 86% of which are singletons. This TCR was recovered from a human donor in a cohort sampled during active COVID-19. The sequenced material came from peripheral blood.

CDR3 DNA sequence: TGTGCCAGCAGCGTCACGAACACCGGGGAGCTGTTTTTT. It translates to CASSVTNTGELFF. The rearrangement joins TRBV11-2 to TRBJ2-2; no clear D. Germline-derived CDR1 and CDR2 are SGHAT and FQNNGV. V dropped 5 bases and J dropped 0 bases, with 4 bases sitting between them. CDR3 length: 13 amino acids.